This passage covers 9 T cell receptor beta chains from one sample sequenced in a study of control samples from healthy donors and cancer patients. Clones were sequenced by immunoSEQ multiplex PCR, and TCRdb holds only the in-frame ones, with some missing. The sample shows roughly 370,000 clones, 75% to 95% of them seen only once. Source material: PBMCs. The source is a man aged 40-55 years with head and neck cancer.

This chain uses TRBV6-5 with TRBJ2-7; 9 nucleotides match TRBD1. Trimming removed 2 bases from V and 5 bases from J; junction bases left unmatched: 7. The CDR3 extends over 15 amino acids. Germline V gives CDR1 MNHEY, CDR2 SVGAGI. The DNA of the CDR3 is TGTGCCAGCAGTTACCCGGGACAGGGTCTCGACGAGCAGTACTTC. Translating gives CASSYPGQGLDEQYF.

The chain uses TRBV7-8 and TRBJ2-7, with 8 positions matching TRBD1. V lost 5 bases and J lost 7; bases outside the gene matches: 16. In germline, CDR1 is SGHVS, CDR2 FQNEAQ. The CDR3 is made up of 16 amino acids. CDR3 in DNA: TGTGCCAGCAGCCCAAGACCTGGGACAGGTCGCCAGGAGCAGTACTTC. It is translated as CASSPRPGTGRQEQYF.

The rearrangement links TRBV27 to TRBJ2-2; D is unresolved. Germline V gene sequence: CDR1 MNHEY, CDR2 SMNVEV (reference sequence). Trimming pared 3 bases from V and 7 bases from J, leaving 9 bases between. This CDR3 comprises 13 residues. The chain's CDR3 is CASSFEAVGELFF. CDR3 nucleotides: TGTGCCAGCAGTTTCGAGGCGGTCGGGGAGCTGTTTTTT.

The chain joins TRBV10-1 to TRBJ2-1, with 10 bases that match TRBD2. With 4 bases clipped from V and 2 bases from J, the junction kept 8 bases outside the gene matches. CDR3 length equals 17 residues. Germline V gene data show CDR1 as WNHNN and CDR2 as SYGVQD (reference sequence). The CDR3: CASSVASGSIPYNEQFF. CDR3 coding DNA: TGCGCCAGCAGTGTAGCTAGCGGGAGTATCCCCTACAATGAGCAGTTCTTC.

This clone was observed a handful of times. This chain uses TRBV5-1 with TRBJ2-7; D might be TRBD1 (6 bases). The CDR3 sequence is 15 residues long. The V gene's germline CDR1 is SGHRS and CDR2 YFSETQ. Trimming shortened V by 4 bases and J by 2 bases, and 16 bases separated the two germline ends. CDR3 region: CASSLWTDFAYEQYF. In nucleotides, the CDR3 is TGCGCCAGCAGCCTGTGGACAGATTTCGCCTACGAGCAGTACTTC.

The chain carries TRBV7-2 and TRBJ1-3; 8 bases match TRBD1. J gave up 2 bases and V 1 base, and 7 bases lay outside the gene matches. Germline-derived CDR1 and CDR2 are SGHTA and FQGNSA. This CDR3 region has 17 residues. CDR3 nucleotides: TGTGCCAGCAGCTTAGATTTTGGACAGGGTACTGGAAACACCATATATTTT. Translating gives CASSLDFGQGTGNTIYF.

The DNA for the CDR3 is TGTGCCAGCAGTTCTTCCGGCAGGCTTATCCCGTACACCGGGGAGCTGTTTTTT. This translates into CASSSSGRLIPYTGELFF. The V and J genes are TRBV28 and TRBJ2-2; D uncertain. In germline, CDR1 is MDHEN, CDR2 SYDVKM. Between the trimmed V and J ends, which lost 4 bases and 3 bases, there was a span of 21 bases. This CDR3 is 18 amino acids long.

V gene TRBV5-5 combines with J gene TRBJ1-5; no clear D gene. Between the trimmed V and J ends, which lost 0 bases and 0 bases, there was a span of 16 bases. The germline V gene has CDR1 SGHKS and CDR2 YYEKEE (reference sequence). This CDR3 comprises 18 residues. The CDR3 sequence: CASSLEVLVSYSNQPQHF. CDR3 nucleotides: TGTGCCAGCAGCTTGGAAGTATTGGTTTCCTATAGCAATCAGCCCCAGCATTTT.

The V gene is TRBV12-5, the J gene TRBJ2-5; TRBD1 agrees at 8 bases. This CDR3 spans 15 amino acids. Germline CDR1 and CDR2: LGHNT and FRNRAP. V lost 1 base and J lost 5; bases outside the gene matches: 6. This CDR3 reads CASGLAGQGEETQYF. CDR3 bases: TGTGCTAGTGGTTTGGCCGGACAGGGAGAGGAGACCCAGTACTTC.